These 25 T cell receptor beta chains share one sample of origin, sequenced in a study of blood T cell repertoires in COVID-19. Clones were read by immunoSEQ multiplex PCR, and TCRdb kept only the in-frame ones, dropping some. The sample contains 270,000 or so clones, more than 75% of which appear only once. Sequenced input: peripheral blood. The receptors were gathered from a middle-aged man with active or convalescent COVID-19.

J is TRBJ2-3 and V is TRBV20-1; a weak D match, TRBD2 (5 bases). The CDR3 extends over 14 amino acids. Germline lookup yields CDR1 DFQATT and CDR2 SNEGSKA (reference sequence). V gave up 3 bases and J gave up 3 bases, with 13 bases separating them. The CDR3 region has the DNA TGCAGTGCTAGTCCGACTACTGCGACAGATACGCAGTATTTT. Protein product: CSASPTTATDTQYF.

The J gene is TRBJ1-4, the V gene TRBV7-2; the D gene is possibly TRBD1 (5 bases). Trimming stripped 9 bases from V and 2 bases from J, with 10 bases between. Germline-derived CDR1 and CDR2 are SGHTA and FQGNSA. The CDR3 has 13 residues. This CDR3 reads CASKGSTNEKLFF. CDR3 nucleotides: TGTGCCAGTAAGGGGTCCACTAATGAAAAACTGTTTTTT.

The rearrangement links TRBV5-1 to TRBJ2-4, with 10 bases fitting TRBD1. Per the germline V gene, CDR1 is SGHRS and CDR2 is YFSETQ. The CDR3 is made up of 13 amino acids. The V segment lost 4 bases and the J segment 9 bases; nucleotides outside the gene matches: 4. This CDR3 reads CASSLDRGGIQYF. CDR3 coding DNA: TGCGCCAGCAGCCTGGACAGGGGGGGCATTCAGTACTTC.

CDR3 sequence (DNA): TGTGCCGGACAGGGGAGGTCCTACGAGCAGTACTTC. Amino acids: CAGQGRSYEQYF. V and J are TRBV30 and TRBJ2-7, with 9 bases lining up with TRBD1. Looked up from germline, CDR1 is GTSNPN and CDR2 is SVGIG (reference sequence). This CDR3 spans 12 amino acids. V lost 8 bases to trimming and J lost 1 base; unmatched junction nucleotides: 3.

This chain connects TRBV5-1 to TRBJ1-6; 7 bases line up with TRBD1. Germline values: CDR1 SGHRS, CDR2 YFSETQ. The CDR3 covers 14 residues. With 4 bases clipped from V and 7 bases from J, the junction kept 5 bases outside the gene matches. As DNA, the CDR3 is TGCGCCAGCAGCGGCAGGGGGGACAATTCACCCCTCCACTTT. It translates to CASSGRGDNSPLHF.

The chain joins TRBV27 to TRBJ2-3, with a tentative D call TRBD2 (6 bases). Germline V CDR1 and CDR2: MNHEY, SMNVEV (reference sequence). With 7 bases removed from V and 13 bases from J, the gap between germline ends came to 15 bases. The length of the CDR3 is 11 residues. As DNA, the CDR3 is TGTGCCAGCACCCCCGGGGGAACAGAGTATTTT. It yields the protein CASTPGGTEYF.

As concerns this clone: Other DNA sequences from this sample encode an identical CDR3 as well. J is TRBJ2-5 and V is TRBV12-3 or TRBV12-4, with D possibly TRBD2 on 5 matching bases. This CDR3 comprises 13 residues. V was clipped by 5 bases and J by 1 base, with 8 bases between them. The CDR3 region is CASSLRGQETQYF. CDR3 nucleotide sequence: TGTGCCAGCAGTCTCCGGGGCCAAGAGACCCAGTACTTC.

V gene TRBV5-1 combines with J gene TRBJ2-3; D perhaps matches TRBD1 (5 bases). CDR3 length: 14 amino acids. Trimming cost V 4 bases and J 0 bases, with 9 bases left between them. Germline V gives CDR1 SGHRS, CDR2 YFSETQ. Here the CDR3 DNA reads TGCGCCAGCAGCCCAGACAGCAGCACAGATACGCAGTATTTT. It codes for CASSPDSSTDTQYF.

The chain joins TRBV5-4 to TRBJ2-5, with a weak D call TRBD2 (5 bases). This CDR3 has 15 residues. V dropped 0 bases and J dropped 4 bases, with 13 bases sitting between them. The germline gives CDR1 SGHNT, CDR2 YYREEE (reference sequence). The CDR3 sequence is CASSLGLASGETQYF. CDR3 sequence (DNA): TGTGCCAGCAGCTTGGGCCTAGCCTCCGGAGAGACCCAGTACTTC.

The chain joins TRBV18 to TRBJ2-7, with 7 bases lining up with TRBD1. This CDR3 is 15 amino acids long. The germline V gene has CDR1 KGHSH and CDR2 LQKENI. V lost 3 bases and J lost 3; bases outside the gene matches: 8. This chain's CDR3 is CASSPPGTDFYEQYF. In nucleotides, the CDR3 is TGTGCCAGCTCACCCCCCGGGACAGACTTCTACGAGCAGTACTTC.

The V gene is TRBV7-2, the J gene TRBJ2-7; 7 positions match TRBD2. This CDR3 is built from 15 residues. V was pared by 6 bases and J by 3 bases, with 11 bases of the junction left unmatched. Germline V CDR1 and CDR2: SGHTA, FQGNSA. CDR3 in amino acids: CASSLQSGNFYEQYF. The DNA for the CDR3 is TGTGCCAGCAGTTTACAAAGCGGGAACTTCTACGAGCAGTACTTC.

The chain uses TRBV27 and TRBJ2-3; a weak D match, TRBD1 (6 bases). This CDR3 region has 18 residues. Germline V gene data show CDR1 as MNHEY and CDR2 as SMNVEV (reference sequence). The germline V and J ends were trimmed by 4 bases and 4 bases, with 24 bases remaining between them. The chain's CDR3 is CASSYVQGWDLGPDTQYF. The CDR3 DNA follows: TGTGCCAGCAGTTATGTGCAGGGGTGGGATCTCGGTCCAGATACGCAGTATTTT.

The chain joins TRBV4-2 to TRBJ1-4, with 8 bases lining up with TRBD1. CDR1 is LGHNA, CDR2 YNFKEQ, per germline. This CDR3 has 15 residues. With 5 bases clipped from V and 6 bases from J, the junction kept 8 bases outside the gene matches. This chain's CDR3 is CASSSGGPEDEKLFF. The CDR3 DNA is TGTGCCAGCAGCTCAGGGGGCCCCGAGGATGAAAAACTGTTTTTT.

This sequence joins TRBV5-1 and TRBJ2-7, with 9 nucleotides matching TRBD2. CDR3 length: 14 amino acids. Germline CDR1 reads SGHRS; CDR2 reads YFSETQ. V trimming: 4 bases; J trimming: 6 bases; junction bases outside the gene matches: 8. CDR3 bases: TGCGCCAGCAGCGGGGGTGCTAGCGGGGTCGAGCAGTACTTC. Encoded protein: CASSGGASGVEQYF.

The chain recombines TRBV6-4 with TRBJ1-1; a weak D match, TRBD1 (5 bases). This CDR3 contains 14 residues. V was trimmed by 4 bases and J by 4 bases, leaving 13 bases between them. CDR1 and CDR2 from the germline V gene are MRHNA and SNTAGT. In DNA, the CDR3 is TGTGCCAGCAGTGTGGTAGGGGTGGTCACTGAAGCTTTCTTT. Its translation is CASSVVGVVTEAFF.

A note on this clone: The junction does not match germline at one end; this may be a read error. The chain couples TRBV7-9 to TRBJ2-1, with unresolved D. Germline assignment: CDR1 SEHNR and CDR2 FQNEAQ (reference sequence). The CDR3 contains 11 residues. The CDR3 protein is CASSLSTDSIF. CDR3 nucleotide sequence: TGTGCCAGCAGCTTAAGTACAGATTCGATCTTC. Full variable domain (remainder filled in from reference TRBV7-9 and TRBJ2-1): DTGVSQNPRHKITKRGQNVTFRCDPISEHNRLYWYRQTLGQGPEFLTYFQNEAQLEKSRLLSDRFSAERPKGSFSTLEIQRTEQGDSAMYLCASSLSTDSIFGPGTRLTVL.

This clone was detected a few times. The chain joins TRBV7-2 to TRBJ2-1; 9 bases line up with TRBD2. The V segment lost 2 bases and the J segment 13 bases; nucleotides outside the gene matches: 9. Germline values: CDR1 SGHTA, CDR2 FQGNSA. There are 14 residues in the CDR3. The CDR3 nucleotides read TGTGCCAGCAGCTTATCCCGAACTAGCGGGCTCCAGTTCTTC. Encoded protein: CASSLSRTSGLQFF.

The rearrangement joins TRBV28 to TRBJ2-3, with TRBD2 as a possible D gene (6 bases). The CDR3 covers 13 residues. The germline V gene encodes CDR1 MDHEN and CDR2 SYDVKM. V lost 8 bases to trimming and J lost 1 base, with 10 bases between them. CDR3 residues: CASLGGGTDTQYF. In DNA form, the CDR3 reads TGTGCCAGCTTGGGGGGAGGCACAGATACGCAGTATTTT.

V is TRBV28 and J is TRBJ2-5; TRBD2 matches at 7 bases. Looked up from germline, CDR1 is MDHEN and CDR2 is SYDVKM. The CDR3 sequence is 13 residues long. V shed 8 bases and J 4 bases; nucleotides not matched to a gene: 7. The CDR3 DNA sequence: TGTGCCAGCCAGGCGGGGAGGGGAGAGACCCAGTACTTC. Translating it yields CASQAGRGETQYF.

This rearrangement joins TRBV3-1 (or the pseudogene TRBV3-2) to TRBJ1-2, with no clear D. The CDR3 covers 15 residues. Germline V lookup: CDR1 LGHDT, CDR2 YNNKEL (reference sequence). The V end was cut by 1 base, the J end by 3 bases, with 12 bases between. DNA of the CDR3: TGTGCCAGCAGCCAAGGTGGAGGACCGTACTATGGCTACACCTTC. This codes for CASSQGGGPYYGYTF.

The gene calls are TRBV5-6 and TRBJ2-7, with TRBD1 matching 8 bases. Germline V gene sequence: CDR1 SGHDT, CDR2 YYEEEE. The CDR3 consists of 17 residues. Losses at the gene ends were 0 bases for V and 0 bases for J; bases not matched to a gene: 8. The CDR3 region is CASSLGGTGIFSYEQYF. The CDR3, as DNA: TGTGCCAGCAGCTTGGGGGGGACAGGTATTTTCTCCTACGAGCAGTACTTC.

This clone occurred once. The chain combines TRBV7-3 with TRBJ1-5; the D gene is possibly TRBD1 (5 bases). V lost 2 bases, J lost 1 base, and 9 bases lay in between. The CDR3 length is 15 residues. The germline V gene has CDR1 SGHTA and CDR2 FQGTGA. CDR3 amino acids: CASSLGAGSNQPQHF. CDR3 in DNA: TGTGCCAGCAGCTTAGGGGCGGGGAGCAATCAGCCCCAGCATTTT.

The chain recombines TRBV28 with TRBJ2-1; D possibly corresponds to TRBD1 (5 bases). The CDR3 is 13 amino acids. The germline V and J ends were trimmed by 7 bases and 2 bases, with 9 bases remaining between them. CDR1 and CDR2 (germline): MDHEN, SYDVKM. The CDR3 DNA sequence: TGTGCCAGCAAAGACAGAGCCTACAATGAGCAGTTCTTC. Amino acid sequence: CASKDRAYNEQFF. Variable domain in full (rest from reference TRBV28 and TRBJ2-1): DVKVTQSSRYLVKRTGEKVFLECVQDMDHENMFWYRQDPGLGLRLIYFSYDVKMKEKGDIPEGYSVSREKKERFSLILESASTNQTSMYLCASKDRAYNEQFFGPGTRLTVL.

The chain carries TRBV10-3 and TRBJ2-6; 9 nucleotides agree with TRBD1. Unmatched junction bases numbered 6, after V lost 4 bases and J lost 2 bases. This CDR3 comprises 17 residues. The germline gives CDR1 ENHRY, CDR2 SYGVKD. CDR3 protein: CAISGPGQGTGANVLTF. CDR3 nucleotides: TGTGCCATCAGTGGGCCGGGACAGGGTACTGGGGCCAACGTCCTGACTTTC.

The CDR3 DNA sequence: TGTGCCAGCATAGGGGGGGTCATTAATGAGCAGTTCTTC. It translates to CASIGGVINEQFF. The chain uses TRBV25-1 and TRBJ2-1; D perhaps matches TRBD2 (7 bases). CDR1 and CDR2 from the germline V gene are MGHDK and SYGVNS. Deletions cut 7 bases from V and 7 bases from J, with 14 bases between. The CDR3 contains 13 residues. Looking up the rest from reference TRBV25-1 and TRBJ2-1 gives the full variable domain: EADIYQTPRYLVIGTGKKITLECSQTMGHDKMYWYQQDPGMELHLIHYSYGVNSTEKGDLSSESTVSRIRTEHFPLTLESARPSHTSQYLCASIGGVINEQFFGPGTRLTVL.